The clone carrying this T cell receptor beta chain was detected only a few times. What it binds is unknown. Trimming stripped 2 bases from V and 3 bases from J, with 11 bases between. The CDR3 sequence is 15 residues long. Germline V gene data show CDR1 as ENHRY and CDR2 as SYGVKD. Repertoires were generated with immunoSEQ multiplex PCR, while TCRdb's copy carries only in-frame clones and drops some. The sample shows roughly 27,000 clones, about 92% of them seen only once. The data belong to a study of T cells in localized non-small cell lung cancer. Study-level results: Heterogeneity remains possible, as sequencing covered one tumor region only. Highest T cell clonality was seen in uninvolved adjacent lung, surpassing that measured in tumor.

This clonotype was sampled from a woman aged 35 to 69 with stage I lung adenocarcinoma. This chain uses TRBV10-3 with TRBJ1-5; D unclear. The source material was peripheral blood, sampled before any cancer treatment. CDR3 sequence: CAISEAGGLNQPQHF. The DNA for the CDR3 is TGTGCCATCAGTGAGGCTGGAGGCCTCAATCAGCCCCAGCATTTT.